The 21 T cell receptor beta chains listed next were all sequenced from one sample in a study of T cell responses to AZD1222 COVID-19 vaccine. Generated by immunoSEQ multiplex PCR, the TCRdb table keeps only in-frame clones and is missing some. The sample has tens of thousands of clones; roughly 75% are singletons. The specimen comprised peripheral blood, sampled 28 days after the second AZD1222 dose. These receptors came from an adult who received the AZD1222 COVID-19 vaccine.

V and J are TRBV30 and TRBJ2-1; 9 bases agree with TRBD1. The CDR3 covers 19 residues. In germline, CDR1 is GTSNPN, CDR2 SVGIG (reference sequence). The V gene end was trimmed by 0 bases and the J gene end by 4 bases; junction bases not matched to a gene: 16. The CDR3 sequence is CAWSVHSPYRGQQYNEQFF. Written as DNA, the CDR3 is TGTGCCTGGAGTGTACATTCTCCCTACAGGGGGCAACAGTACAATGAGCAGTTCTTC.

The genes are TRBV5-1 and TRBJ2-7; TRBD1 is a possible D gene (6 bases). Looked up from germline, CDR1 is SGHRS and CDR2 is YFSETQ. CDR3 size: 13 residues. Trimming took off 0 bases at V and 3 bases at J, with 7 bases between the two ends. CDR3 in amino acids: CASSLVGGYEQYF. CDR3 in DNA: TGCGCCAGCAGCTTGGTAGGGGGCTACGAGCAGTACTTC.

The chain employs TRBV19 and TRBJ1-1; 9 bases fit TRBD1. Germline assignment: CDR1 LNHDA and CDR2 SQIVND (reference sequence). The CDR3 consists of 13 residues. Trimming at V came to 9 bases and at J to 4 bases, leaving 6 bases not matched to a gene. CDR3 protein: CASKGTGTTEAFF. The CDR3 bases are TGTGCCAGCAAGGGGACAGGGACCACTGAAGCTTTCTTT.

This chain connects TRBV27 to TRBJ2-7; D possibly matches TRBD1 or TRBD2 (6 bases each). The CDR3 runs 16 residues. Per germline, CDR1 MNHEY and CDR2 SMNVEV (reference sequence). V lost 2 bases and J 3 bases, leaving 17 bases between the germline ends. Here the CDR3 reads CASSLTMGGALYEQYF. The DNA for the CDR3 is TGTGCCAGCAGTTTAACGATGGGGGGCGCCCTCTACGAGCAGTACTTC.

This clone appeared a single time. V and J are TRBV19 and TRBJ2-2, with a weak D call TRBD2 (6 bases). This CDR3 has 16 residues. The ends were cut back, 1 base at V and 1 base at J, with 10 bases in the middle. The germline V gene has CDR1 LNHDA and CDR2 SQIVND (reference sequence). CDR3 sequence reads: CASSIGNSGNTGELFF. CDR3 coding DNA: TGTGCCAGTAGTATAGGCAATAGCGGGAACACCGGGGAGCTGTTTTTT.

V gene TRBV6-1 combines with J gene TRBJ2-3; 8 bases agree with TRBD2. In germline, CDR1 is MNHNS, CDR2 SASEGT. The CDR3 has 15 amino acids. V lost 11 bases to trimming and J lost 1 base; unmatched junction nucleotides: 11. Here the CDR3 reads CASGGTSRGTDTQYF. CDR3 bases: TGTGCCTCCGGAGGGACTAGTCGGGGCACAGATACGCAGTATTTT.

The CDR3 nucleotides are TGTGCCAGCAGCCAAGATTTCGGCGGTAGCTCCTACAATGAGCAGTTCTTC. Translating gives CASSQDFGGSSYNEQFF. The genes are TRBV4-2 and TRBJ2-1; D is uncertain. The CDR3 runs 17 residues. V was pared by 0 bases and J by 0 bases, with 12 bases between. Germline V gene lookup returns CDR1 LGHNA and CDR2 YNFKEQ.

The V call is TRBV7-3, the J call TRBJ2-5; TRBD1 agrees at 10 bases. Germline V gene data show CDR1 as SGHTA and CDR2 as FQGTGA. V gave up 6 bases and J gave up 4 bases; unmatched junction bases: 8. The CDR3 has 15 residues. The CDR3 DNA is TGTGCCAGCAGTTCCGACAGGGGGCAACGAGAGACCCAGTACTTC. Amino acid sequence: CASSSDRGQRETQYF.

The chain joins TRBV10-3 to TRBJ2-7, with D maybe TRBD1 (6 bases). CDR3 length: 15 amino acids. CDR1 and CDR2 from the germline V gene are ENHRY and SYGVKD. Between the trimmed V and J ends, which lost 0 bases and 4 bases, there was a span of 13 bases. The CDR3 spells CAISESFAGEYEQYF. Here the CDR3 DNA reads TGTGCCATCAGTGAGTCATTTGCAGGGGAGTACGAGCAGTACTTC.

The V gene is TRBV28, the J gene TRBJ2-2, with TRBD2 matching over 11 bases. CDR3 length equals 15 residues. The germline gives CDR1 MDHEN, CDR2 SYDVKM. V was clipped by 8 bases and J by 7 bases; unmatched bases: 9. The CDR3 DNA reads TGTGCCAGCCTTCTTCTAGCGGGGGGCCGCGGGGAGCTGTTTTTT. This codes for CASLLLAGGRGELFF.

This clone was seen once. V usage is TRBV5-6 and J usage is TRBJ2-3; 7 bases map to TRBD1. V shed 4 bases, J shed 4 bases, and the junction held 6 bases outside the gene matches. In germline, CDR1 is SGHDT, CDR2 YYEEEE. The CDR3 runs 14 residues. The CDR3 loop is CASSPTGPADTQYF. CDR3 sequence (DNA): TGTGCCAGCAGCCCGACAGGGCCGGCAGATACGCAGTATTTT.

The chain recombines TRBV5-1 with TRBJ2-3; 11 bases fit TRBD1. The CDR3 contains 14 residues. Germline CDR1 reads SGHRS; CDR2 reads YFSETQ. V was pared by 5 bases and J by 4 bases, with 3 bases of the junction left unmatched. DNA for the CDR3: TGCGCCAGCAGGCAGGGACAGGGGGCAGATACGCAGTATTTT. Translation: CASRQGQGADTQYF.

This chain connects TRBV4-1 to TRBJ2-5, with 16 nucleotides matching TRBD2. The junction had 9 bases not matched to a gene; V was cut back by 0 bases and J by 5 bases. This CDR3 has 19 amino acids. Germline V gene lookup returns CDR1 MGHRA and CDR2 YSYEKL. CDR3 sequence reads: CASSQDGPGLAGGRETQYF. The CDR3, as DNA: TGCGCCAGCAGCCAAGACGGCCCGGGACTAGCGGGGGGGCGTGAGACCCAGTACTTC.

In DNA, the CDR3 is TGTGCCAGCAGTGAAAGACCAGCCGGTAGGGAAAAACTGTTTTTT. Amino acid sequence: CASSERPAGREKLFF. The chain is built from TRBV6-1 and TRBJ1-4; D uncertain. CDR3 length: 15 amino acids. From germline, CDR1 is MNHNS and CDR2 SASEGT. Trimming pared 2 bases from V and 8 bases from J, leaving 15 bases between.

V is TRBV28 and J is TRBJ1-6; D gene unclear. Germline CDR1 and CDR2: MDHEN and SYDVKM. Trimming cost V 4 bases and J 11 bases, with 15 bases left between them. CDR3 length: 14 amino acids. DNA for the CDR3: TGTGCCAGCAGTTCACCTCGGGGTTTGGCACCCCTCCACTTT. It yields the protein CASSSPRGLAPLHF.

The chain recombines TRBV19 with TRBJ2-3, with 12 positions matching TRBD2. V gave up 6 bases and J gave up 2 bases; unmatched junction bases: 9. The length of the CDR3 is 17 residues. The germline V gene has CDR1 LNHDA and CDR2 SQIVND (reference sequence). DNA of the CDR3: TGTGCCAGTAGCTCCGGGACTAGCGGGCCGTACACAGATACGCAGTATTTT. Translating gives CASSSGTSGPYTDTQYF.

The rearrangement uses TRBV28 and TRBJ2-7; D may match TRBD1 or TRBD2 (5 bases each). Germline-derived CDR1 and CDR2 are MDHEN and SYDVKM. Trimming removed 3 bases from V and 2 bases from J, with 14 bases in between. The CDR3 is 15 amino acids. CDR3 sequence reads: CASSFRDGYAYEQYF. The CDR3 DNA follows: TGTGCCAGCAGTTTCCGGGACGGTTATGCCTACGAGCAGTACTTC.

V gene TRBV9 combines with J gene TRBJ2-1; a possible D gene is TRBD2 (6 bases). Trimming took 0 bases from V and 7 from J, leaving 8 bases between them. This CDR3 comprises 13 residues. Germline CDR1 reads SGDLS; CDR2 reads YYNGEE. The CDR3 here is CASSVGGMNEQFF. The CDR3 coding sequence is TGTGCCAGCAGCGTAGGCGGGATGAATGAGCAGTTCTTC. The entire variable domain, with the rest obtained from reference TRBV9 and TRBJ2-1, is as follows: DSGVTQTPKHLITATGQRVTLRCSPRSGDLSVYWYQQSLDQGLQFLIQYYNGEERAKGNILERFSAQQFPDLHSELNLSSLELGDSALYFCASSVGGMNEQFFGPGTRLTVL.

In its sample, this clone was seen a few times. For the CDR3, the DNA is TGTGCCAGCAGTTACGATTCGCCGGGACTGGCCACGAACAATGAGCAGTTCTTC. This encodes CASSYDSPGLATNNEQFF. The V call is TRBV6-2 or TRBV6-3, the J call TRBJ2-1, with D possibly being TRBD2 (6 bases). The CDR3 spans 18 residues. CDR1 is MNHEY, CDR2 SVGEGT, per germline. The V end lost 2 bases, the J end lost 5 bases, and 22 bases lay between the germline ends.

The chain employs TRBV12-3 or TRBV12-4 and TRBJ1-2, with D perhaps TRBD1 (5 bases). The CDR3 totals 12 residues. Between the trimmed V and J ends, which lost 6 bases and 6 bases, there was a span of 11 bases. DNA of the CDR3: TGTGCCAGCAGGCCGTGGGGGGATGGCTACACCTTC. This encodes CASRPWGDGYTF.

The chain combines TRBV5-4 with TRBJ1-1; tentatively, D is TRBD1 (5 bases). This CDR3 comprises 14 residues. The germline V and J ends were trimmed by 2 bases and 1 base, with 9 bases remaining between them. The germline gives CDR1 SGHNT, CDR2 YYREEE (reference sequence). The CDR3: CASSFTGGNTEAFF. The DNA for the CDR3 is TGTGCCAGCAGCTTTACCGGGGGGAACACTGAAGCTTTCTTT.